The 20 T cell receptor beta chains below all came from one sample that was sequenced in a study of T cell clones after liver transplantation. Some clones are missing from TCRdb's copy, which holds only in-frame ones; the method was immunoSEQ multiplex PCR. The sample records 65,000 to 80,000 clones, 75% to 90% being singletons. The specimen was CD4+ T cells from blood, collected before liver transplant. All receptors come from a human donor who received a liver transplant.

This rearrangement joins TRBV7-6 to TRBJ2-1; 7 nucleotides match TRBD1. From germline, CDR1 is SGHVS and CDR2 FNYEAQ. After removal of 4 bases from V and 6 bases from J, the junction contained 9 bases not matched to a gene. This CDR3 contains 15 residues. Written as DNA, the CDR3 is TGTGCCAGCAGCTCCTGGACAGGTAACTTCAATGAGCAGTTCTTC. Residues: CASSSWTGNFNEQFF.

The chain uses TRBV13 and TRBJ2-1, with D tentatively TRBD1 or TRBD2 (5 bases each). The CDR3 totals 15 residues. The germline V gene has CDR1 PRHDT and CDR2 FYEKMQ (reference sequence). V lost 1 base and J lost 5, with 12 bases in between. CDR3 nucleotides: TGTGCCAGCAGCTTAGCACGGGACGGGGACAATGAGCAGTTCTTC. Amino acid sequence: CASSLARDGDNEQFF.

V is TRBV7-2 and J is TRBJ2-4; 10 nucleotides align to TRBD2. Per germline, CDR1 SGHTA and CDR2 FQGNSA. Unmatched junction bases numbered 5, after V lost 4 bases and J lost 5 bases. The CDR3 has 15 residues. CDR3 sequence: CASSSYGLAENIQYF. CDR3 in DNA: TGTGCCAGCAGCTCATACGGACTAGCGGAAAACATTCAGTACTTC.

This sequence joins TRBV6-1 and TRBJ1-4, with D possibly being TRBD1 (5 bases). The CDR3 spans 16 residues. Germline assignment: CDR1 MNHNS and CDR2 SASEGT. Deletions cut 0 bases from V and 6 bases from J, with 14 bases between. CDR3: CASSEAYGGMDEKLFF. In nucleotides, the CDR3 is TGTGCCAGCAGTGAAGCGTATGGGGGGATGGATGAAAAACTGTTTTTT.

V usage is TRBV28 and J usage is TRBJ1-1; D gene uncertain. V gave up 10 bases and J gave up 5 bases, with 11 bases separating them. The CDR3 has 11 residues. CDR1 is MDHEN and CDR2 is SYDVKM in the germline V gene. DNA of the CDR3: TGTGCCACCCGTCCGGGGACTGAAGCTTTCTTT. It is translated as CATRPGTEAFF.

The chain employs TRBV15 and TRBJ1-2, with D unclear. The V and J ends lost 0 bases and 3 bases respectively, with 11 bases between them. This CDR3 contains 15 residues. Per the germline V gene, CDR1 is LNHNV and CDR2 is YYDKDF (reference sequence). CDR3 sequence: CATSRDLRTDYGYTF. The CDR3 DNA is TGTGCCACCAGCAGAGATTTACGGACGGACTATGGCTACACCTTC.

The chain has TRBV7-3 and TRBJ2-2; D unclear. CDR3 length: 19 amino acids. V was cut by 0 bases and J by 7 bases, with 24 bases left in between. Germline loops: CDR1 SGHTA, CDR2 FQGTGA. The CDR3 nucleotides read TGTGCCAGCAGCTTAACACCGGCGTCGGCGGCCTACAAGGGCGGGGAGCTGTTTTTT. Translated: CASSLTPASAAYKGGELFF. The full variable domain, with the rest looked up from reference TRBV7-3 and TRBJ2-2, is GAGVSQTPSNKVTEKGKYVELRCDPISGHTALYWYRQSLGQGPEFLIYFQGTGAADDSGLPNDRFFAVRPEGSVSTLKIQRTERGDSAVYLCASSLTPASAAYKGGELFFGEGSRLTVL.

The chain links TRBV2 to TRBJ1-5; D is undetermined. Germline lookup yields CDR1 SNHLY and CDR2 FYNNEI. The CDR3 covers 15 residues. The germline V and J ends were trimmed by 6 bases and 3 bases, with 15 bases remaining between them. CDR3 bases: TGTGCCAGCAGACCCGGGTCTTCTCACAATCAGCCCCAGCATTTT. Its translation is CASRPGSSHNQPQHF.

The chain recombines TRBV19 with TRBJ1-4; D is ambiguous. This CDR3 is 13 amino acids long. V was pared by 9 bases and J by 7 bases, with 15 bases between. Per germline, CDR1 LNHDA and CDR2 SQIVND (reference sequence). The CDR3 DNA sequence: TGTGCCAGCATCGGCCGGGTGGGTGAAAAACTGTTTTTT. This encodes CASIGRVGEKLFF.

The gene calls are TRBV29-1 and TRBJ2-5; D not resolved. Trimming removed 0 bases from V and 3 bases from J, with 11 bases in between. This CDR3 region has 14 residues. The germline CDR1 and CDR2 sequences are SQVTM and ANQGSEA. This CDR3 reads CSVEDSSRKETQYF. CDR3 nucleotide sequence: TGCAGCGTTGAAGATAGTAGCCGTAAAGAGACCCAGTACTTC.

V is TRBV7-2 and J is TRBJ2-5; 8 bases fit TRBD2. This CDR3 region has 13 residues. V gave up 5 bases and J gave up 3 bases; unmatched junction bases: 2. Germline values: CDR1 SGHTA, CDR2 FQGNSA. The CDR3 coding sequence is TGTGCCAGCAGCCGGGGGGGGGAAGAGACCCAGTACTTC. This translates into CASSRGGEETQYF.

The V and J genes are TRBV28 and TRBJ1-5; D may be TRBD1 (5 bases). Germline-derived CDR1 and CDR2 are MDHEN and SYDVKM. V dropped 6 bases and J dropped 4 bases, with 13 bases sitting between them. The CDR3 is 14 residues long. CDR3 sequence reads: CASREGPRNQPQHF. CDR3 nucleotides: TGTGCCAGCAGAGAGGGACCGAGAAATCAGCCCCAGCATTTT.

This chain's CDR3 is CASLDSSGNTIYF. CDR3 sequence (DNA): TGTGCCAGCCTTGACAGCTCTGGAAACACCATATATTTT. J is TRBJ1-3 and V is TRBV6-6, with D maybe TRBD1 (5 bases). CDR1 is MNHNY and CDR2 is SVGAGI in the germline V gene (reference sequence). The V and J ends lost 8 bases and 0 bases respectively, with 8 bases between them. This CDR3 is built from 13 residues.

This clone was found a few times. The chain carries TRBV18 and TRBJ1-3; a weak D match, TRBD1 (5 bases). Germline-derived CDR1 and CDR2 are KGHSH and LQKENI. Between the trimmed V and J ends, which lost 4 bases and 0 bases, there was a span of 7 bases. The CDR3 spans 14 residues. The DNA of the CDR3 is TGTGCCAGCTCACAGGACATCTCTGGAAACACCATATATTTT. Amino acid sequence: CASSQDISGNTIYF.

This clone was observed a few times. J is TRBJ1-2 and V is TRBV18; TRBD1 aligns across 7 bases. The germline gives CDR1 KGHSH, CDR2 LQKENI. Trimming at V came to 4 bases and at J to 4 bases, leaving 6 bases not matched to a gene. The CDR3 is made up of 14 amino acids. In DNA form, the CDR3 reads TGTGCCAGCTCACGCGACAGGGCCACCTATGGCTACACCTTC. It encodes CASSRDRATYGYTF.

CDR3 nucleotide sequence: TGTGCCAGCAGTTTATGGGGTGTTGGAAACACCATATATTTT. The encoded protein is CASSLWGVGNTIYF. The gene calls are TRBV28 and TRBJ1-3; D gene ambiguous. The CDR3 length is 14 residues. Trimming stripped 0 bases from V and 3 bases from J, with 6 bases between. Germline V gene lookup returns CDR1 MDHEN and CDR2 SYDVKM.

This rearrangement joins TRBV19 to TRBJ2-7; D gene unclear. Trimming removed 3 bases from V and 3 bases from J, with 15 bases in between. Germline V gene data show CDR1 as LNHDA and CDR2 as SQIVND (reference sequence). The CDR3 contains 15 residues. This chain's CDR3 is CASSILRNPYYEQYF. In DNA form, the CDR3 reads TGTGCCAGTAGTATTCTCAGGAATCCCTACTACGAGCAGTACTTC.

The CDR3 sequence is CASSQDDRVVYGYTF. In DNA, the CDR3 is TGCGCCAGCAGCCAAGACGACAGGGTGGTTTATGGCTACACCTTC. This chain connects TRBV4-3 to TRBJ1-2, with TRBD1 matching over 7 bases. V was clipped by 0 bases and J by 5 bases; unmatched bases: 6. This CDR3 is 15 amino acids long. The germline gives CDR1 LGHNA, CDR2 YSLEER.

The rearrangement joins TRBV28 to TRBJ2-1; D is unclear. V lost 4 bases and J lost 6, with 19 bases in between. This CDR3 has 16 amino acids. Germline V gives CDR1 MDHEN, CDR2 SYDVKM. DNA for the CDR3: TGTGCCAGCAGTTCTTATGGGCGCGGAACCCGCAATGAGCAGTTCTTC. Translating it yields CASSSYGRGTRNEQFF.

The V gene is TRBV7-2, the J gene TRBJ2-3, with D possibly called TRBD1 or TRBD2 (5 bases each). The germline CDR1 and CDR2 sequences are SGHTA and FQGNSA. The CDR3 contains 16 residues. Trimming took off 1 base at V and 0 bases at J, with 11 bases between the two ends. CDR3 in amino acids: CASSLVGTKSTDTQYF. The CDR3 DNA reads as TGTGCCAGCAGCTTAGTTGGGACGAAGAGCACAGATACGCAGTATTTT.